One sample yielded the 32 T cell receptor beta chains listed below, sequenced in a study of memory CD4+ T cells and cytomegalovirus serostatus. The sort gate was single viable CD3+CD4+CD8-CD45RO+ cells for memory CD4+ T cells. Libraries were prepared by immunoSEQ multiplex PCR; TCRdb keeps only in-frame clonotypes and omits some of them. The table includes around 50,000 clones, around four fifths detected once. The sequencing input was memory CD4+ T cells from blood. The receptor source for this set is an adult in good health and CMV-seronegative.

This rearrangement joins TRBV4-2 to TRBJ2-5, with 10 bases aligning to TRBD2. V lost 1 base, J lost 4 bases, and 6 bases stayed unmatched. The CDR3 sequence is 16 residues long. The germline gives CDR1 LGHNA, CDR2 YNFKEQ. The DNA of the CDR3 is TGTGCCAGCAGCCAAGGAGTAGCGGGGGGTCTAGAGACCCAGTACTTC. This sequence encodes CASSQGVAGGLETQYF.

The chain has TRBV5-1 and TRBJ1-2; D is unclear. V lost 2 bases and J 8 bases, leaving 16 bases between the germline ends. The CDR3 spans 14 residues. Germline-derived CDR1 and CDR2 are SGHRS and YFSETQ. The CDR3 DNA reads as TGCGCCAGCAGCTTTTTAGACCCCGAGGACGGCTACACCTTC. It is translated as CASSFLDPEDGYTF. The full variable domain, rest sourced from reference TRBV5-1 and TRBJ1-2, is KAGVTQTPRYLIKTRGQQVTLSCSPISGHRSVSWYQQTPGQGLQFLFEYFSETQRNKGNFPGRFSGRQFSNSRSEMNVSTLELGDSALYLCASSFLDPEDGYTFGSGTRLTVV.

The chain uses TRBV5-1 and TRBJ2-3; D unresolved. The CDR3 extends over 13 amino acids. The germline V and J ends were trimmed by 4 bases and 0 bases, with 6 bases remaining between them. Germline lookup yields CDR1 SGHRS and CDR2 YFSETQ. CDR3 DNA sequence: TGCGCCAGCAGCGTAGACAGCACAGATACGCAGTATTTT. It is translated as CASSVDSTDTQYF.

The J gene is TRBJ1-5, the V gene TRBV4-3; D is unclear. Germline V gene data show CDR1 as LGHNA and CDR2 as YSLEER. The CDR3 spans 19 residues. V was shortened by 1 base and J by 5 bases, with 24 bases between the two germline ends. The CDR3 is CASSQGVSAGPGSHQPQHF. CDR3 nucleotides: TGCGCCAGCAGCCAAGGGGTCTCGGCCGGGCCAGGATCGCATCAGCCCCAGCATTTT.

The chain uses TRBV5-4 and TRBJ1-2, with TRBD1 matching 7 bases. CDR1 and CDR2 (germline): SGHNT, YYREEE (reference sequence). J lost 9 bases, V lost 1 base, and 12 bases had no gene match. CDR3 length: 15 amino acids. The CDR3 loop is CASSLRRGQGDSYTF. The CDR3, as DNA: TGTGCCAGCAGCTTGCGACGGGGGCAGGGGGACAGCTACACCTTC.

The chain has TRBV5-4 and TRBJ2-1; no clear D gene. Looked up from germline, CDR1 is SGHNT and CDR2 is YYREEE (reference sequence). V dropped 0 bases and J dropped 0 bases, with 10 bases sitting between them. CDR3 length equals 16 residues. The CDR3 region is CASSLGIGDSYNEQFF. The CDR3 DNA reads as TGTGCCAGCAGCTTGGGGATTGGGGACTCCTACAATGAGCAGTTCTTC.

This clone has more than one count but fewer than ten. The chain links TRBV9 to TRBJ1-1, with unresolved D. V lost 2 bases and J 1 base, leaving 6 bases between the germline ends. CDR3 length equals 13 residues. Germline CDR1 and CDR2: SGDLS and YYNGEE. This CDR3 is CASSVAGNTEAFF. In DNA form, the CDR3 reads TGTGCCAGCAGCGTCGCTGGGAACACTGAAGCTTTCTTT.

The chain has TRBV28 and TRBJ2-1; 13 nucleotides line up with TRBD2. V was pared by 5 bases and J by 5 bases, with 6 bases of the junction left unmatched. The CDR3 loop spans 16 amino acids. CDR1 is MDHEN, CDR2 SYDVKM, per germline. The CDR3 loop is CASSARLAGGDNEQFF. CDR3 coding DNA: TGTGCCAGCAGTGCAAGACTAGCGGGGGGTGACAATGAGCAGTTCTTC. Together with reference TRBV28 and TRBJ2-1, the CDR3 gives the full variable domain: DVKVTQSSRYLVKRTGEKVFLECVQDMDHENMFWYRQDPGLGLRLIYFSYDVKMKEKGDIPEGYSVSREKKERFSLILESASTNQTSMYLCASSARLAGGDNEQFFGPGTRLTVL.

The J gene is TRBJ1-1, the V gene TRBV19; D not certain. Looked up from germline, CDR1 is LNHDA and CDR2 is SQIVND (reference sequence). Trimming pared 3 bases from V and 2 bases from J, leaving 10 bases between. There are 14 residues in the CDR3. In DNA, the CDR3 is TGTGCCAGTAGTATTATGTCAGCAAACACTGAAGCTTTCTTT. It codes for CASSIMSANTEAFF.

This chain links TRBV27 with TRBJ1-4, with D uncertain. Trimming cost V 9 bases and J 5 bases, with 10 bases left between them. CDR1 and CDR2 from the germline V gene are MNHEY and SMNVEV (reference sequence). This CDR3 is 12 amino acids long. The CDR3 nucleotides are TGTGCCAGTGGCGGGATGAATGAAAAACTGTTTTTT. This encodes CASGGMNEKLFF.

This sequence joins TRBV5-1 and TRBJ1-2; 8 bases fit TRBD1. V lost 0 bases to trimming and J lost 8 bases; unmatched junction nucleotides: 9. The CDR3 spans 15 residues. Germline lookup yields CDR1 SGHRS and CDR2 YFSETQ. This chain's CDR3 is CASSLEGTGIYGYTF. DNA of the CDR3: TGCGCCAGCAGCTTGGAAGGGACAGGCATTTACGGCTACACCTTC.

This clone occurred once. This chain joins TRBV11-2 and TRBJ1-2, with 12 bases lining up with TRBD1. J lost 7 bases, V lost 4 bases, and 13 bases had no gene match. The CDR3 has 17 residues. The germline gives CDR1 SGHAT, CDR2 FQNNGV. The CDR3 region is CASSSTGTGGAFGGYTF. CDR3 bases: TGTGCCAGCAGCTCCACCGGGACAGGGGGCGCATTTGGTGGCTACACCTTC.

The CDR3 loop is CASKLGVNTEAFF. The DNA for the CDR3 is TGTGCCAGCAAGTTGGGGGTGAACACTGAAGCTTTCTTT. The rearrangement joins TRBV6-6 to TRBJ1-1; weak D call: TRBD1 (5 bases). The CDR3 covers 13 residues. The V gene's germline CDR1 is MNHNY and CDR2 SVGAGI (reference sequence). V was clipped by 7 bases and J by 0 bases, with 9 bases between them.

This chain connects TRBV29-1 to TRBJ2-2, with a possible D match to TRBD2 (5 bases). Germline CDR1 SQVTM, CDR2 ANQGSEA. The CDR3 extends over 14 amino acids. The CDR3 nucleotides read TGCCTAGGAACCTCAGCGGCGGGCACCGGGGAGCTGTTTTTT. The encoded protein is CLGTSAAGTGELFF.

The rearrangement links TRBV4-3 to TRBJ2-3; D might be TRBD2 (5 bases). V lost 0 bases, J lost 0 bases, and 7 bases lay in between. This CDR3 contains 15 residues. The germline gives CDR1 LGHNA, CDR2 YSLEER. CDR3 in DNA: TGCGCCAGCAGCCAAGAGCGGACTAGCACAGATACGCAGTATTTT. Translated: CASSQERTSTDTQYF.

The V and J genes are TRBV5-1 and TRBJ2-1, with TRBD2 matching 10 bases. The J segment lost 7 bases and the V segment lost 8 bases, leaving 12 bases of the junction unmatched. CDR1 SGHRS and CDR2 YFSETQ come from the germline V gene. The CDR3 sequence is 15 residues long. Written as DNA, the CDR3 is TGCGCCAGTCTCCAGACTAGCGGGCCGGCTAATGAGCAGTTCTTC. Its protein product is CASLQTSGPANEQFF.

V gene TRBV6-5 combines with J gene TRBJ1-2, with 7 bases identical to TRBD1. After removal of 5 bases from V and 5 bases from J, the junction contained 8 bases not matched to a gene. Germline lookup yields CDR1 MNHEY and CDR2 SVGAGI. The length of the CDR3 is 14 residues. The DNA for the CDR3 is TGTGCCAGCAGTCCCTTGACAGGGTGGTATGGCTACACCTTC. Translating gives CASSPLTGWYGYTF.

CDR3 sequence: CASSTYSSVSTDTQYF. CDR3 nucleotides: TGTGCCAGTAGTACCTACTCTAGCGTGAGCACAGATACGCAGTATTTT. The chain is built from TRBV19 and TRBJ2-3, with D perhaps matching TRBD2 (6 bases). Trimming removed 4 bases from V and 0 bases from J, with 14 bases in between. CDR3 length equals 16 residues. Germline lookup yields CDR1 LNHDA and CDR2 SQIVND (reference sequence).

Only one count was recorded for this clone. The chain links TRBV5-1 to TRBJ1-1; TRBD1 matches at 9 bases. The CDR3 extends over 16 amino acids. The V and J ends lost 0 bases and 0 bases, in that order; junction bases with no gene match: 3. Germline CDR1 is SGHRS and CDR2 is YFSETQ. CDR3 sequence reads: CASSLDRGRMNTEAFF. The CDR3 region has the DNA TGCGCCAGCAGCTTGGACAGGGGGCGGATGAACACTGAAGCTTTCTTT.

This sequence joins TRBV7-2 and TRBJ2-4; D is undetermined. The germline CDR1 and CDR2 sequences are SGHTA and FQGNSA. This CDR3 is 16 amino acids long. V was clipped by 1 base and J by 2 bases, with 12 bases between them. CDR3 residues: CASSLEFARTKNIQYF. The CDR3 DNA is TGTGCCAGCAGCTTAGAGTTTGCAAGGACCAAAAACATTCAGTACTTC.

The chain carries TRBV7-8 and TRBJ2-5; 8 positions match TRBD1. Looked up from germline, CDR1 is SGHVS and CDR2 is FQNEAQ. The length of the CDR3 is 11 residues. J gave up 13 bases and V 5 bases, and 6 bases lay outside the gene matches. The CDR3 coding sequence is TGTGCCAGCAGCACGGGGACAGGCCGGTACTTC. Translated: CASSTGTGRYF.

This rearrangement joins TRBV27 to TRBJ1-4, with D hard to call. Trimming removed 0 bases at V and 8 bases at J, with 16 bases between. The CDR3 length is 16 residues. Germline values: CDR1 MNHEY, CDR2 SMNVEV (reference sequence). The CDR3 nucleotides are TGTGCCAGCAGTTTATCTCCGGGAACCTGGAGGGAAAAACTGTTTTTT. Translated: CASSLSPGTWREKLFF.

The rearrangement uses TRBV6-5 and TRBJ1-1; TRBD1 matches 9 bases. The CDR3 length is 15 residues. Looked up from germline, CDR1 is MNHEY and CDR2 is SVGAGI. V shed 3 bases, J shed 4 bases, and the junction held 6 bases outside the gene matches. The CDR3 loop reads CASSYRTGDPTEAFF. DNA for the CDR3: TGTGCCAGCAGTTATCGGACAGGGGACCCCACTGAAGCTTTCTTT.

This clone occurred a few times. This chain connects TRBV5-1 to TRBJ1-2; maybe TRBD1 (6 bases). The ends were cut back, 0 bases at V and 3 bases at J, with 9 bases in the middle. The CDR3 loop spans 14 amino acids. CDR1 SGHRS and CDR2 YFSETQ come from the germline V gene. This CDR3 is CASSLEGGDYGYTF. CDR3 nucleotides: TGCGCCAGCAGCTTGGAGGGGGGGGACTATGGCTACACCTTC.

V and J are TRBV5-1 and TRBJ2-7; 7 positions agree with TRBD1. The CDR3 spans 15 residues. Germline V lookup: CDR1 SGHRS, CDR2 YFSETQ. J gave up 1 base and V 4 bases, and 8 bases lay outside the gene matches. As DNA, the CDR3 is TGCGCCAGCAGCCCTGGGGACAGCTTTTCCTACGAGCAGTACTTC. Encoded protein: CASSPGDSFSYEQYF.

The chain couples TRBV29-1 to TRBJ2-5, with D perhaps TRBD2 (5 bases). Per the germline V gene, CDR1 is SQVTM and CDR2 is ANQGSEA. Trimming took off 6 bases at V and 3 bases at J, with 11 bases between the two ends. The CDR3 contains 12 residues. The DNA of the CDR3 is TGCAGCGTCCCCACGGGGAAAGAGACCCAGTACTTC. Protein product: CSVPTGKETQYF.

This clone is a singleton in its sample. J is TRBJ1-2 and V is TRBV6-1, with TRBD1 as a possible D gene (5 bases). Germline V gives CDR1 MNHNS, CDR2 SASEGT. V was shortened by 6 bases and J by 5 bases, with 16 bases between the two germline ends. The CDR3 length is 14 residues. The CDR3 reads CASRQGIRNYGYTF. The CDR3 DNA sequence: TGTGCCAGCAGGCAGGGAATCCGGAATTATGGCTACACCTTC.

The V call is TRBV29-1, the J call TRBJ1-1; unclear D gene. The CDR3 totals 12 residues. The germline gives CDR1 SQVTM, CDR2 ANQGSEA. The CDR3 bases are TGCAGTGCCTTCCCCCAGAGCGCTGAAGCTTTCTTT. Amino acids: CSAFPQSAEAFF.

This clone was seen just once. CDR3 amino acids: CATSGGLAGEETQYF. Written as DNA, the CDR3 is TGTGCCACCAGCGGGGGACTAGCGGGGGAAGAGACCCAGTACTTC. This sequence joins TRBV15 and TRBJ2-5; 14 bases are a match to TRBD2. Trimming cost V 5 bases and J 3 bases; bases outside gene matches: 2. Germline assignment: CDR1 LNHNV and CDR2 YYDKDF (reference sequence). The CDR3 length is 15 residues. The full variable domain, rest sourced from reference TRBV15 and TRBJ2-5, is DAMVIQNPRYQVTQFGKPVTLSCSQTLNHNVMYWYQQKSSQAPKLLFHYYDKDFNNEADTPDNFQSRRPNTSFCFLDIRSPGLGDTAMYLCATSGGLAGEETQYFGPGTRLLVL.

The chain recombines TRBV9 with TRBJ2-3; TRBD2 agrees at 7 bases. V lost 0 bases to trimming and J lost 5 bases; unmatched junction nucleotides: 3. The CDR3 covers 14 residues. Germline V gene lookup returns CDR1 SGDLS and CDR2 YYNGEE. CDR3 residues: CASSVVGGGDTQYF. CDR3 bases: TGTGCCAGCAGCGTAGTGGGGGGGGGAGATACGCAGTATTTT.

V and J are TRBV19 and TRBJ1-1; 7 bases agree with TRBD1. Germline V gene data show CDR1 as LNHDA and CDR2 as SQIVND (reference sequence). V lost 4 bases and J lost 7; bases outside the gene matches: 6. This CDR3 has 13 residues. CDR3 nucleotides: TGTGCCAGTAGTAGACCACAGGGGATTGAAGCTTTCTTT. Translation: CASSRPQGIEAFF.

The chain employs TRBV28 and TRBJ1-2; D is perhaps TRBD1 (5 bases). With 5 bases removed from V and 8 bases from J, the gap between germline ends came to 15 bases. The V gene's germline CDR1 is MDHEN and CDR2 SYDVKM. The length of the CDR3 is 13 residues. The CDR3 DNA sequence: TGTGCCAGCAGTACTCAGGGATCTCGGGGCTACACCTTC. It encodes CASSTQGSRGYTF.